The 29 T cell receptor beta chains below all came from one sample that was sequenced in a study of T-cell memory formation after mild COVID-19. TCRdb used MiXCR to reprocess the 5' RACE reads, holding one entry per CDR3 protein. There are under 700,000 distinct CDR3 sequences in the sample; around 20% occur only once, and 9.5% to 15% lies in the top ten. Specimen: PBMCs or a T cell subset sorted from them (not recorded which). The receptor set was obtained from an adult woman who had mild COVID-19 (a few samples of this study predate the infection). Cell type and time point are not known.

The V gene is TRBV5-1, the J gene TRBJ2-2; 7 bases fit TRBD2. The V segment lost 3 bases and the J segment 0 bases; nucleotides outside the gene matches: 5. The germline V gene has CDR1 SGHRS and CDR2 YFSETQ. This CDR3 spans 16 amino acids. The CDR3, as DNA: TGCGCCAGCAGCTCCGAGACTAGCACGAACACCGGGGAGCTGTTTTTT. This codes for CASSSETSTNTGELFF.

V usage is TRBV6-5 and J usage is TRBJ1-1; 9 bases line up with TRBD1. This CDR3 contains 15 residues. CDR1 is MNHEY and CDR2 is SVGAGI in the germline V gene. V lost 7 bases, J lost 1 base, and 7 bases stayed unmatched. The CDR3 DNA is TGTGCCAGCATAGACAGGGGGGAAAGGAACACTGAAGCTTTCTTT. It specifies CASIDRGERNTEAFF.

The rearrangement uses TRBV13 and TRBJ2-5, with TRBD1 as a possible D gene (6 bases). Trimming pared 5 bases from V and 5 bases from J, leaving 15 bases between. The CDR3 extends over 14 amino acids. Per germline, CDR1 PRHDT and CDR2 FYEKMQ (reference sequence). The CDR3 is CASSLGTTRETQYF. CDR3 in DNA: TGTGCCAGCAGCCTTGGGACAACCCGGGAGACCCAGTACTTC.

The J gene is TRBJ1-1, the V gene TRBV2; 9 bases are a match to TRBD1. Trimming cost V 5 bases and J 4 bases; bases outside gene matches: 5. From germline, CDR1 is SNHLY and CDR2 FYNNEI. CDR3 length: 14 amino acids. CDR3: CASSIQGASTEAFF. The DNA for the CDR3 is TGTGCCAGCAGTATACAGGGGGCGAGCACTGAAGCTTTCTTT.

In its sample, this clonotype was seen many times. The chain employs TRBV7-9 and TRBJ2-1, with unresolved D. V lost 2 bases, J lost 0 bases, and 5 bases lay in between. The CDR3 length is 14 residues. Germline V gene data show CDR1 as SEHNR and CDR2 as FQNEAQ (reference sequence). DNA of the CDR3: TGTGCCAGCAGCTTACCAAGCTCCTACAATGAGCAGTTCTTC. Translating it yields CASSLPSSYNEQFF.

V gene TRBV6-5 combines with J gene TRBJ1-6, with a weak D call TRBD1 (6 bases). Germline lookup yields CDR1 MNHEY and CDR2 SVGAGI. CDR3 length: 16 amino acids. V lost 4 bases, J lost 7 bases, and 17 bases lay in between. CDR3 protein: CASSSGLGQINSPLHF. CDR3 bases: TGTGCCAGCAGTTCGGGTTTAGGACAGATCAATTCACCCCTCCACTTT.

Note on this clonotype: A read error is possible here, since a much larger clone lies one base away. The J gene is TRBJ2-3, the V gene TRBV7-3; TRBD2 matches 10 bases. CDR3 size: 14 residues. After removal of 7 bases from V and 1 base from J, the junction contained 2 bases not matched to a gene. Germline values: CDR1 SGHTA, CDR2 FQGTGA. The DNA of the CDR3 is TGTGCCAGCACCCTAGCGGGGGGCACAGATACGCAGTATTTT. This sequence encodes CASTLAGGTDTQYF. The variable domain in full, completed from reference TRBV7-3 and TRBJ2-3, reads GAGVSQTPSNKVTEKGKYVELRCDPISGHTALYWYRQSLGQGPEFLIYFQGTGAADDSGLPNDRFFAVRPEGSVSTLKIQRTERGDSAVYLCASTLAGGTDTQYFGPGTRLTVL.

The sample holds a few counts of this clonotype. This sequence joins TRBV24-1 and TRBJ1-1; D may be TRBD1 (6 bases). V was trimmed by 3 bases and J by 3 bases, leaving 10 bases between them. Germline V gene lookup returns CDR1 KGHDR and CDR2 SFDVKD. The CDR3 runs to 14 residues. The CDR3 sequence is CATSDGAGDTEAFF. CDR3 sequence (DNA): TGTGCCACCAGTGATGGGGCAGGGGACACTGAAGCTTTCTTT.

This clonotype has a handful of counts. The rearrangement joins TRBV4-1 to TRBJ1-5; 8 bases are shared with TRBD1. Trimming cost V 3 bases and J 6 bases; bases outside gene matches: 16. The CDR3 covers 18 residues. The V gene's germline CDR1 is MGHRA and CDR2 YSYEKL. CDR3 DNA sequence: TGCGCCAGCAGCCAGGCAGGGGGCGGGGGAAGAGGCTCTCAGCCCCAGCATTTT. This gives the protein CASSQAGGGGRGSQPQHF.

The chain couples TRBV12-3 or TRBV12-4 to TRBJ2-1; D remains unclear. The CDR3 consists of 17 residues. The ends were cut back, 3 bases at V and 0 bases at J, with 15 bases in the middle. CDR3 amino acids: CASSFDPSLSSYNEQFF. The CDR3 DNA sequence: TGTGCCAGCAGTTTTGACCCGTCGTTGAGCTCCTACAATGAGCAGTTCTTC.

CDR3 protein: CASSLARLGGILEAFF. The DNA for the CDR3 is TGTGCCAGCAGCTTAGCGCGACTGGGAGGGATACTCGAAGCTTTCTTT. V and J are TRBV7-8 and TRBJ1-1, with D unclear. Germline V gene lookup returns CDR1 SGHVS and CDR2 FQNEAQ. Deletions cut 0 bases from V and 8 bases from J, with 19 bases between. The CDR3 is 16 amino acids.

This clonotype has a count of ten or more. The rearrangement joins TRBV10-3 to TRBJ1-3; TRBD1 matches at 8 bases. Germline CDR1 reads ENHRY; CDR2 reads SYGVKD. V was pared by 6 bases and J by 2 bases, with 9 bases of the junction left unmatched. The CDR3 length is 16 residues. In DNA, the CDR3 is TGTGCCATCAGGTCGTCGACAGGGGTAGCTGGAAACACCATATATTTT. The encoded protein is CAIRSSTGVAGNTIYF.

The chain employs TRBV5-5 and TRBJ1-1; D unclear. The CDR3 has 13 amino acids. Trimming removed 0 bases from V and 4 bases from J, with 7 bases in between. Per germline, CDR1 SGHKS and CDR2 YYEKEE (reference sequence). For the CDR3, the DNA is TGTGCCAGCAGCTTGGGGGCTACCACTGAAGCTTTCTTT. Residues: CASSLGATTEAFF.

The chain carries TRBV7-9 and TRBJ2-3; 15 positions match TRBD2. The CDR3 is made up of 15 amino acids. J gave up 7 bases and V 7 bases, and 6 bases lay outside the gene matches. Germline assignment: CDR1 SEHNR and CDR2 FQNEAQ (reference sequence). This chain's CDR3 is CASTLGTSGRHTQYF. The CDR3 DNA is TGTGCCAGCACCTTGGGGACTAGCGGGAGGCATACGCAGTATTTT.

V gene TRBV6-5 combines with J gene TRBJ1-2; TRBD1 might be the D (5 bases). The CDR3 covers 15 residues. The germline V gene has CDR1 MNHEY and CDR2 SVGAGI. Trimming cost V 0 bases and J 6 bases, with 14 bases left between them. The CDR3 DNA follows: TGTGCCAGCAGTTACTCGGAAAGCGGAGGGGATGGCTACACCTTC. It specifies CASSYSESGGDGYTF.

The chain is built from TRBV20-1 and TRBJ1-1; D gene ambiguous. CDR1 is DFQATT and CDR2 is SNEGSKA in the germline V gene (reference sequence). V lost 3 bases to trimming and J lost 3 bases, with 14 bases between them. The CDR3 covers 14 residues. The CDR3 here is CSARVPTVYTEAFF. In DNA form, the CDR3 reads TGCAGTGCTAGGGTACCCACAGTCTACACTGAAGCTTTCTTT.

The chain carries TRBV9 and TRBJ2-3, with a possible D match to TRBD1 (6 bases). The V end lost 4 bases, the J end lost 2 bases, and 8 bases lay between the germline ends. The CDR3 has 13 residues. CDR1 is SGDLS, CDR2 YYNGEE, per germline. The CDR3 protein is CASSQGNTDTQYF. In DNA form, the CDR3 reads TGTGCCAGCAGCCAGGGGAACACAGATACGCAGTATTTT.

The V gene is TRBV7-8, the J gene TRBJ1-2; 9 bases are a match to TRBD1. Germline loops: CDR1 SGHVS, CDR2 FQNEAQ. V lost 1 base to trimming and J lost 4 bases; unmatched junction nucleotides: 1. The CDR3 loop spans 14 amino acids. CDR3 coding DNA: TGTGCCAGCAGCTTAGGGGACAGGGTCTATGGCTACACCTTC. Its protein product is CASSLGDRVYGYTF.

This clonotype has just a few counts. The rearrangement joins TRBV27 to TRBJ2-1; 10 positions agree with TRBD2. The CDR3 is 14 residues long. Per the germline V gene, CDR1 is MNHEY and CDR2 is SMNVEV (reference sequence). V gave up 3 bases and J gave up 6 bases; unmatched junction bases: 2. The CDR3 bases are TGTGCCAGCAGTTTGATAGCGGGAGGCAATGAGCAGTTCTTC. Translating it yields CASSLIAGGNEQFF.

The genes are TRBV5-6 and TRBJ1-6; D unresolved. Germline V gene data show CDR1 as SGHDT and CDR2 as YYEEEE. This CDR3 is built from 13 residues. V was cut by 5 bases and J by 5 bases, with 8 bases left in between. CDR3 amino acids: CASRSYHNSPLHF. Here the CDR3 DNA reads TGTGCCAGCAGATCATATCATAATTCACCCCTCCACTTT.

J is TRBJ2-1 and V is TRBV20-1, with 8 bases matching TRBD2. This CDR3 contains 15 residues. The J segment lost 5 bases and the V segment lost 0 bases, leaving 6 bases of the junction unmatched. CDR1 is DFQATT and CDR2 is SNEGSKA in the germline V gene (reference sequence). The CDR3 loop reads CSARDRAGVHNEQFF. CDR3 DNA: TGCAGTGCTAGAGATCGAGCGGGAGTCCACAATGAGCAGTTCTTC.

The chain links TRBV7-6 to TRBJ2-3; possible D gene TRBD1, 5 bases. Between the trimmed V and J ends, which lost 4 bases and 0 bases, there was a span of 14 bases. This CDR3 has 16 amino acids. Germline V gene lookup returns CDR1 SGHVS and CDR2 FNYEAQ. CDR3 residues: CASSSQVRTSTDTQYF. CDR3 nucleotides: TGTGCCAGCAGCTCACAGGTGCGAACTAGCACAGATACGCAGTATTTT.

The sample holds many counts of this clonotype. The V gene is TRBV24-1, the J gene TRBJ2-2, with 8 bases that match TRBD1. The CDR3 is 16 amino acids. CDR1 is KGHDR, CDR2 SFDVKD, per germline. V shed 5 bases and J 1 base; nucleotides not matched to a gene: 5. The CDR3 here is CATSALGTGNTGELFF. The CDR3 DNA reads as TGTGCCACCAGTGCCTTGGGGACAGGGAACACCGGGGAGCTGTTTTTT.

There are a few counts of this clonotype. The V and J genes are TRBV5-1 and TRBJ2-4; D is ambiguous. Germline V gene data show CDR1 as SGHRS and CDR2 as YFSETQ. CDR3 size: 12 residues. Deletions cut 4 bases from V and 5 bases from J, with 7 bases between. CDR3 nucleotide sequence: TGCGCCAGCAGCGACGGACAAAACATTCAGTACTTC. Protein: CASSDGQNIQYF.

This clonotype was found many times. The chain carries TRBV7-8 and TRBJ2-3; 10 bases are shared with TRBD2. This CDR3 has 15 amino acids. CDR1 is SGHVS, CDR2 FQNEAQ, per germline. Trimming removed 2 bases from V and 2 bases from J; junction bases left unmatched: 1. The CDR3 sequence: CASSLLAGDTDTQYF. The CDR3 DNA sequence: TGTGCCAGCAGCTTACTAGCGGGGGACACAGATACGCAGTATTTT.

This clonotype was observed a handful of times. The V gene is TRBV5-6, the J gene TRBJ1-2, with D unclear. Between the trimmed V and J ends, which lost 6 bases and 5 bases, there was a span of 20 bases. There are 15 residues in the CDR3. CDR1 is SGHDT and CDR2 is YYEEEE in the germline V gene. The CDR3, as DNA: TGTGCCAGCACCGCCGTCCGGAGAGCCCTTTATGGCTACACCTTC. Encoded protein: CASTAVRRALYGYTF. Drawing the rest from reference TRBV5-6 and TRBJ1-2, the complete variable domain is DAGVTQSPTHLIKTRGQQVTLRCSPKSGHDTVSWYQQALGQGPQFIFQYYEEEERQRGNFPDRFSGHQFPNYSSELNVNALLLGDSALYLCASTAVRRALYGYTFGSGTRLTVV.

As to this clonotype: The junction shows a germline mismatch at one end, possibly a read error. The J gene is TRBJ1-1, the V gene TRBV7-2; TRBD1 agrees at 7 bases. Germline V gene lookup returns CDR1 SGHTA and CDR2 FQGNSA. The CDR3 loop spans 15 amino acids. The CDR3 region is CVSSHPDRDLTEAFF. The DNA for the CDR3 is TGTGTCAGCAGCCACCCCGACAGGGATCTCACTGAAGCTTTCTTT.

This clonotype was detected only a few times. The chain carries TRBV6-1 and TRBJ2-1, with D tentatively TRBD2 (6 bases). The CDR3 loop spans 15 amino acids. Germline V CDR1 and CDR2: MNHNS, SASEGT. V was trimmed by 2 bases and J by 5 bases, leaving 13 bases between them. The CDR3 DNA sequence: TGTGCCAGCAGTGAATCGGTATGGGGGGACAATGAGCAGTTCTTC. Its translation: CASSESVWGDNEQFF.

This clonotype has only a few counts. The rearrangement links TRBV29-1 to TRBJ2-1; 10 bases align to TRBD2. J lost 3 bases, V lost 6 bases, and 5 bases had no gene match. The CDR3 loop spans 14 amino acids. The germline gives CDR1 SQVTM, CDR2 ANQGSEA. The CDR3 nucleotides are TGCAGCGTAACTACTAGCGGGAACTACAATGAGCAGTTCTTC. As protein: CSVTTSGNYNEQFF.